What follows describes a single T cell receptor (beta chain). The germline V gene encodes CDR1 SGDLS and CDR2 YYNGEE. V lost 3 bases to trimming and J lost 5 bases; unmatched junction nucleotides: 6. The CDR3 is made up of 15 amino acids. Extracted RNA was reverse transcribed into cDNA, the sequencing template. TCRdb's copy holds only in-frame clones and misses some; the assay was immunoSEQ multiplex PCR. The top ten clones hold 3.5% to 5% of a sample with 200,000 to 250,000 clones, 64% of them seen once. Documented treatment: oral pan-JAK inhibitor, 5-10 mg twice daily. These data are taken from a study of CD8+ T cells in alopecia areata.

The input for sequencing was CD4+ T cells sorted from blood, taken at week 4, from a patient treated with tofacitinib. The receptor comes from a human donor with alopecia areata. The V and J genes are TRBV9 and TRBJ2-5, with 11 bases that match TRBD2. This CDR3 is CASSALAGGPETQYF. CDR3 coding DNA: TGTGCCAGCAGCGCTTTAGCGGGGGGGCCTGAGACCCAGTACTTC.